This record covers a single T cell receptor beta chain. This CDR3 spans 15 amino acids. Trimming stripped 2 bases from V and 3 bases from J, with 11 bases between. Germline V CDR1 and CDR2: PRHDT, FYEKMQ (reference sequence). This sample is part of a study of T cell changes during pregnancy in multiple sclerosis. Clones were read by immunoSEQ multiplex PCR, and TCRdb kept only the in-frame ones, dropping some. The sample lists more than 90,000 clones, 91% seen once, with roughly 3% in the top ten. The sequenced sample was peripheral blood, obtained in the second trimester of pregnancy. This chain joins TRBV13 and TRBJ2-1; a weak D match, TRBD2 (6 bases). This TCR derives from a female donor with multiple sclerosis, enrolled in a pregnancy study. The CDR3 is CASSLSRRGYNEQFF. The CDR3 DNA reads as TGTGCCAGCAGCTTAAGCCGGAGGGGCTACAATGAGCAGTTCTTC.